The sequence of this T cell receptor beta chain was determined in a study of shared clonotypes between healthy human individuals. Method: immunoSEQ multiplex PCR; TCRdb's copy keeps in-frame clones and lacks some. The data contain hundreds of thousands of clones, 90% to 96% of them seen just once; the ten biggest clones take up about 0.054%. The germline gives CDR1 SGHNT, CDR2 YYREEE (reference sequence). Trimming removed 0 bases at V and 0 bases at J, with 12 bases between. The CDR3 contains 17 residues. Sequenced sample: naive CD4+ T cells sorted from blood. Subset specified: CD45RA+ positively selected. The gene calls are TRBV5-4 and TRBJ1-4, with TRBD1 as a possible D gene (6 bases). The TCR comes from a woman aged 30 to 39 in good health. The CDR3 DNA sequence: TGTGCCAGCAGCTTGGGAATAGACAGGACAACTAATGAAAAACTGTTTTTT. Amino acids: CASSLGIDRTTNEKLFF. The full variable domain, in which reference TRBV5-4 and TRBJ1-4 provide the parts outside the CDR3, is ETGVTQSPTHLIKTRGQQVTLRCSSQSGHNTVSWYQQALGQGPQFIFQYYREEENGRGNFPPRFSGLQFPNYSSELNVNALELDDSALYLCASSLGIDRTTNEKLFFGSGTQLSVL.